These T cell receptor beta chains were read from a single sample in a study of CD8 T cells in ankylosing spondylitis. MiXCR, run by TCRdb on the 5' RACE reads, gives a single entry per CDR3 protein. The sample includes about 220,000 distinct CDR3 sequences, about 6.7% of them seen just once. The source material was blood, either unsorted or a sorted T cell fraction (not recorded which). These receptors came from a male donor with ankylosing spondylitis. CDR3s include the opening cysteine and the closing phenylalanine or tryptophan. The order of the fields is clone size, J gene, D gene, V gene, CDR3 DNA, CDR3 protein. D genes are given only for firm matches. Rows give clone size only sometimes, using once, few, many, or a class for an expanded clone.

many TRBJ2-1 TRBD2 TRBV5-1 TGCGCCAGCAGCAATAGCGGGAGGGGTGGCGATGAGCAGTTCTTC CASSNSGRGGDEQFF
few TRBJ2-3 NA TRBV5-5 TGTGCCAGCAGCTCCTTCAGCCAGGGACACTACACAGATACGCAGTATTTT CASSSFSQGHYTDTQYF
many TRBJ2-1 TRBD2 TRBV7-9 TGTGCCAGCAGCTCCCCGGGACTAGCCTTGGGGAATGAGCAGTTCTTC CASSSPGLALGNEQFF
many TRBJ1-1 NA TRBV5-1 TGCGCCAGCAGCTTGGTGTCGGCAGGCGCTAGCACTGAAGCTTTCTTT CASSLVSAGASTEAFF
many TRBJ1-2 NA TRBV7-9 TGTGCCAGCAGCTTAGGAGTAGCCGTCTATGGCTACACCTTC CASSLGVAVYGYTF
few TRBJ2-7 NA TRBV5-1 TGCGCCAGCAGCCCAAGGGTGGGGGCTTTGAGGGAGCAGTACTTC CASSPRVGALREQYF
NA TRBJ2-1 TRBD2 TRBV20-1 TGCAGTGCTAGAGGCGGACTAGCGGGGATTGTCCATGAGCAGTTCTTC CSARGGLAGIVHEQFF
many TRBJ1-3 NA TRBV6-2/TRBV6-3 TGTGCCAGCAGCTCCGGGACACTTGGAAACACCATATATTTT CASSSGTLGNTIYF
many TRBJ2-2 NA TRBV27 TGTGCCAGCAGTTTCTTGCGGGGGGAGCTGTTTTTT CASSFLRGELFF
many TRBJ2-4 TRBD2 TRBV7-9 TGTGCCAGCAGCCTAACTGGAGGGGAGGGGCACATTCAGTACTTC CASSLTGGEGHIQYF
many TRBJ2-7 NA TRBV5-1 TGCGCCAGCAGTTGGGGGATAGGCTACGAGCAGTACTTC CASSWGIGYEQYF
many TRBJ2-7 NA TRBV20-1 TGCAGCCCAAGTGAGGGAGGCGAGCAGTACTTC CSPSEGGEQYF
many TRBJ2-1 NA TRBV29-1 TGCAGCGGGCGACTTGTTACGTACAATGAGCAGTTCTTC CSGRLVTYNEQFF
NA TRBJ2-1 TRBD2 TRBV7-7 TGTGCTAGCAGCTTAGGGTCGCGGGGGGTTAGTGAGCAGTTCTTC CASSLGSRGVSEQFF
hyperexpanded TRBJ1-1 TRBD1 TRBV4-3 TGCGCCAGCAGCCTAACAGGGGGGTGGGGCACTGAAGCTTTCTTT CASSLTGGWGTEAFF
many TRBJ1-2 TRBD1 TRBV11-2 TGTGCCAGCAGCTTATGGGGACAGGCGTCCTACACCTTC CASSLWGQASYTF
NA TRBJ2-3 TRBD2 TRBV2 TGTGCCAGCAGTTCCCTAGCGGGAGGGCGAACAGATACGCAGTATTTT CASSSLAGGRTDTQYF
NA TRBJ2-1 NA TRBV6-2/TRBV6-3 TGTGCCAGCAGTTCCAACTCTATCCCCAATGAGCAGTTCTTC CASSSNSIPNEQFF
NA TRBJ2-6 NA TRBV29-1 TGCAGCGCACTCGTAATCTCTGGGGCCAACGTCCTGACTTTC CSALVISGANVLTF
many TRBJ2-3 NA TRBV6-2/TRBV6-3 TGTGCCAGCAGAGGGGGAGATACGCAGTATTTT CASRGGDTQYF
many TRBJ2-4 NA TRBV5-6 TGTGCCAGCAGCTTGCGGCTAGCCAAAAACATTCAGTACTTC CASSLRLAKNIQYF
many TRBJ2-1 TRBD2 TRBV4-3 TGCGCCAGCAGCCAAGAGGTGACTAGCGGGTACAATGAGCAGTTCTTC CASSQEVTSGYNEQFF
many TRBJ1-2 NA TRBV28 TGTGCCAGCAGTACCTTCGGGGGAGTAAGCGGCTACACCTTC CASSTFGGVSGYTF
many TRBJ2-1 NA TRBV19 TGTGCCAGTAGGGATACAGGAATCTATGAGCAGTTCTTC CASRDTGIYEQFF
many TRBJ2-6 NA TRBV6-5 TGTGCCAGCAGTTCTACAGGGTACGGGGCCAACGTCCTGACTTTC CASSSTGYGANVLTF
NA TRBJ1-1 NA TRBV6-2/TRBV6-3 TGTGCCAGCAGTTTAACTCGAAGGGGATGGACTGAAGCTTTCTTT CASSLTRRGWTEAFF
many TRBJ2-7 NA TRBV27 TGTGCCAGCAGGTCAACAGGGTACTACGAGCAGTACTTC CASRSTGYYEQYF
many TRBJ1-2 TRBD1 TRBV29-1 TGCAGCGTTGAAGGGGGGACAGGGGCCAATGGCTACACCTTC CSVEGGTGANGYTF
few TRBJ1-2 NA TRBV7-9 TGTGCCAGCAGCTTAGGTGGTCCGGGCCCCCCCGACTATGGCTACACCTTC CASSLGGPGPPDYGYTF
NA TRBJ1-6 NA TRBV7-9 TGTGCCAGCAGCTTAGTCGGCTCACCCCTCCACTTT CASSLVGSPLHF
many TRBJ2-7 TRBD2 TRBV11-2 TGTGCCAGCAGCTTACAGCGGGAGTGGTCCTACGAGCAGTACTTC CASSLQREWSYEQYF
many TRBJ2-1 TRBD1 TRBV28 TGTGCCAGCAGTCTCGTCCCGGGACAGTGGACCCGAGTTATCAATGAGCAGTTCTTC CASSLVPGQWTRVINEQFF
few TRBJ2-7 NA TRBV3-1 TGTGCCAGCAGCCAAGCAATAGCCTACGAGCAGTACTTC CASSQAIAYEQYF
many TRBJ2-5 NA TRBV9 TGTGCCAGCAGCGTAGCTACAAGACTAGGGGAGACCCAGTACTTC CASSVATRLGETQYF
many TRBJ1-5 NA TRBV29-1 TGCAGCGTTGCGGAAGGGGGCAATCAGCCCCAGCATTTT CSVAEGGNQPQHF
few TRBJ2-7 NA TRBV9 TGTGCCAGCAGCGGGGTAGCGTCCTACGAGCAGTACTTC CASSGVASYEQYF
many TRBJ2-4 TRBD1 TRBV6-2/TRBV6-3 TGTGCCAGCAGTTACGGTGGGACAGTAGCCAAAAACATTCAGTACTTC CASSYGGTVAKNIQYF
few TRBJ2-1 NA TRBV5-5 TGTGCCAGCAGCTTTTGGGGGACGGCAATCTTC CASSFWGTAIF
NA TRBJ2-2 NA TRBV5-8 TGTGCCAGCAGCTGGAGACACCCCACCGGGGAGCTGTTTTTT CASSWRHPTGELFF
many TRBJ1-1 NA TRBV6-1 TGTGCCAGCAGTGGGCTACATTTAACTGAAGCTTTCTTT CASSGLHLTEAFF
many TRBJ2-4 TRBD1 TRBV29-1 TGCAGCGTAGACGCCGGGACAGGTACAAACATTCAGTACTTC CSVDAGTGTNIQYF
many TRBJ1-3 TRBD1 TRBV6-5 TGTGCCAGCAGTAACCAGGGGGCCGAATCTGGAAACACCATATATTTT CASSNQGAESGNTIYF
many TRBJ2-7 TRBD1 TRBV7-8 TGTGCCAGCAGCTCCCGGGACAGGGACCACGAGCAGTACTTC CASSSRDRDHEQYF
many TRBJ2-3 NA TRBV9 TGTGCCAGCAGCCAGGGGATCCCCGGGGATACGCAGTATTTT CASSQGIPGDTQYF
few TRBJ2-7 TRBD1 TRBV6-1 TGTGCCAGCAGGTTTCATGCCGGGACAGGGGAGTCCTACGAGCAGTACTTC CASRFHAGTGESYEQYF
many TRBJ1-5 NA TRBV27 TGTGCCAGCAGTTATATCGGGAATCTAGGCGGTCAGCCCCAGCATTTT CASSYIGNLGGQPQHF
many TRBJ2-3 NA TRBV5-8 TGTGCCAGCAGCGCCCTGGGGACGACCGCCCCCACAGATACGCAGTATTTT CASSALGTTAPTDTQYF
many TRBJ2-7 NA TRBV29-1 TGCAGCGTTGAAGAAGGTAGAGGGCCTGCCGAGCAGTACTTC CSVEEGRGPAEQYF
few TRBJ2-1 TRBD2 TRBV3-1 TGTGCCAGCAGCCATTTACTTGGACTAGTTGAGCAGTTCTTC CASSHLLGLVEQFF
many TRBJ2-1 NA TRBV6-5 TGTGCCAGCAGTTCGACGGCGAGCTCCTACAATGAGCAGTTCTTC CASSSTASSYNEQFF
many TRBJ2-1 TRBD2 TRBV29-1 TGCAGCGTTGATAGGCTAGGGCGGGAGGGTTACAATGAGCAGTTCTTC CSVDRLGREGYNEQFF